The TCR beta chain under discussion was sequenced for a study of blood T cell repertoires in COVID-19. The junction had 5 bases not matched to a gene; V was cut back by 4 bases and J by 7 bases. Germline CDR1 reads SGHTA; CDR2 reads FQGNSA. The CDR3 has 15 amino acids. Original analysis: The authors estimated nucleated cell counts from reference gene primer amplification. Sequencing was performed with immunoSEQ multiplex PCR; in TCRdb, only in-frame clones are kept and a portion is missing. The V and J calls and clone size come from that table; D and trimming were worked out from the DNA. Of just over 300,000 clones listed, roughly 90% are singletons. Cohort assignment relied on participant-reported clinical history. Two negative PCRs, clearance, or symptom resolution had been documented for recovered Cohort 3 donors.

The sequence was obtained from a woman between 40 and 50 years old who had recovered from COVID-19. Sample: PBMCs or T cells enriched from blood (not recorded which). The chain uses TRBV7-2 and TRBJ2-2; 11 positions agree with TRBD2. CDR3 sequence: CASSYSGGADGELFF. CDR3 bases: TGTGCCAGCAGCTATAGCGGGGGGGCCGACGGGGAGCTGTTTTTT.